These 32 T cell receptor beta chains share one sample of origin, sequenced in a study of low-dose radiotherapy and immunotherapy resistance in tumors. Both TCRalpha and TCRbeta chains were reverse transcribed with V-gene-specific primers. Using a constant-region primer together with a V-primer adapter, TCRs were subjected to roughly 18 PCR cycles of amplification. A single record per CDR3 protein comes from TCRdb applying MiXCR to the reads. The table has tens of thousands of distinct CDR3 sequences, 20% to 25% seen once. The time point: before trial treatment. Sample: PBMCs, taken before treatment. These receptor sequences come from a male donor with prostate cancer.

This clonotype was seen at least ten times. V and J are TRBV6-2 or TRBV6-3 and TRBJ2-2, with 8 positions matching TRBD1. Trimming removed 5 bases from V and 2 bases from J; junction bases left unmatched: 10. Germline CDR1 is MNHEY and CDR2 is SVGEGT. The CDR3 totals 17 residues. CDR3: CASSPSQGAVNTGELFF. CDR3 DNA sequence: TGTGCCAGCAGTCCATCTCAGGGGGCAGTTAACACCGGGGAGCTGTTTTTT.

This clonotype has ten or more counts. The rearrangement uses TRBV28 and TRBJ2-3; D ambiguous. Germline assignment: CDR1 MDHEN and CDR2 SYDVKM. The CDR3 totals 15 residues. V shed 6 bases and J shed 0 bases, with 13 bases lying between them. The chain's CDR3 is CASRVPGASTDTQYF. The CDR3 DNA is TGTGCCAGCAGGGTCCCCGGAGCCAGCACAGATACGCAGTATTTT.

This clonotype was counted at least ten times. The V and J genes are TRBV27 and TRBJ1-2, with D perhaps matching TRBD1 (5 bases). The germline V gene has CDR1 MNHEY and CDR2 SMNVEV (reference sequence). Deletions cut 3 bases from V and 6 bases from J, with 11 bases between. The CDR3 loop spans 13 amino acids. The CDR3 sequence: CASSFGKGHGYTF. DNA for the CDR3: TGTGCCAGCAGTTTCGGAAAGGGACATGGCTACACCTTC.

At least ten counts were recorded for this clonotype. This rearrangement joins TRBV6-6 to TRBJ1-1, with D unclear. Trimming cost V 0 bases and J 1 base, with 9 bases left between them. This CDR3 contains 15 residues. Germline CDR1 reads MNHNY; CDR2 reads SVGAGI (reference sequence). CDR3 region: CASSYSEWSNTEAFF. CDR3 in DNA: TGTGCCAGCAGTTACTCGGAGTGGTCGAACACTGAAGCTTTCTTT.

Ten or more counts support this clonotype. The CDR3 loop is CASSLTAGGSYNEQFF. DNA for the CDR3: TGTGCCAGCAGCTTAACGGCGGGAGGCTCCTACAATGAGCAGTTCTTC. The chain recombines TRBV7-3 with TRBJ2-1, with TRBD2 matching over 8 bases. CDR3 length equals 16 residues. Germline CDR1 and CDR2: SGHTA and FQGTGA. Losses at the gene ends were 0 bases for V and 0 bases for J; bases not matched to a gene: 1.

Concerning this clonotype itself: A far larger clone is just one base off, so this is likely a read error. The V call is TRBV28, the J call TRBJ2-7, with D perhaps matching TRBD2 (6 bases). Germline lookup yields CDR1 MDHEN and CDR2 SYDVKM. V dropped 6 bases and J dropped 7 bases, with 16 bases sitting between them. This CDR3 is 13 amino acids long. As DNA, the CDR3 is TGTGCCAGCAGCTCAGTTAGCGGACCTGAGCAGTACTTC. Protein product: CASSSVSGPEQYF. Full variable domain (missing parts from reference TRBV28 and TRBJ2-7): DVKVTQSSRYLVKRTGEKVFLECVQDMDHENMFWYRQDPGLGLRLIYFSYDVKMKEKGDIPEGYSVSREKKERFSLILESASTNQTSMYLCASSSVSGPEQYFGPGTRLTVT.

This sequence joins TRBV28 and TRBJ1-5, with 8 bases lining up with TRBD1. The CDR3 is 15 residues long. V lost 7 bases and J lost 0; bases outside the gene matches: 5. Germline V gene lookup returns CDR1 MDHEN and CDR2 SYDVKM. CDR3 protein: CASNQGAFSNQPQHF. The CDR3 region has the DNA TGTGCCAGCAACCAGGGGGCCTTTAGCAATCAGCCCCAGCATTTT.

The chain recombines TRBV5-4 with TRBJ2-3, with 16 bases identical to TRBD2. The CDR3 extends over 17 amino acids. The V gene end was trimmed by 4 bases and the J gene end by 3 bases; junction bases not matched to a gene: 5. Germline V lookup: CDR1 SGHNT, CDR2 YYREEE (reference sequence). CDR3 protein: CASSPAGLAGGTDTQYF. The CDR3 DNA reads as TGTGCCAGCAGCCCAGCGGGACTAGCGGGAGGGACAGATACGCAGTATTTT.

This clonotype was seen only a few times. The gene calls are TRBV5-1 and TRBJ1-1; possibly TRBD1 for D (6 bases). This CDR3 contains 15 residues. Germline CDR1 is SGHRS and CDR2 is YFSETQ. The V end lost 4 bases, the J end lost 1 base, and 14 bases lay between the germline ends. CDR3 amino acids: CASSPGAGQNTEAFF. The CDR3 region has the DNA TGCGCCAGCAGCCCGGGGGCGGGTCAGAACACTGAAGCTTTCTTT.

This clonotype appeared many times. The CDR3: CASSYGYRVRSEQYF. DNA for the CDR3: TGTGCCAGCAGTTACGGGTATCGGGTGCGTAGCGAGCAGTACTTC. V gene TRBV27 combines with J gene TRBJ2-7; D is uncertain. Germline V gene lookup returns CDR1 MNHEY and CDR2 SMNVEV (reference sequence). V was shortened by 4 bases and J by 6 bases, with 19 bases between the two germline ends. The CDR3 contains 15 residues.

The chain employs TRBV12-3 or TRBV12-4 and TRBJ2-1, with TRBD2 matching 9 bases. The V gene end was trimmed by 5 bases and the J gene end by 10 bases; junction bases not matched to a gene: 9. CDR3 length: 14 amino acids. CDR3 loop: CASSPSLAGSEQFF. The CDR3 nucleotides are TGTGCCAGCAGTCCCAGTCTAGCGGGAAGCGAGCAGTTCTTC.

This clonotype was recorded at least ten times. This CDR3 reads CASRVQGFTEAFF. The CDR3 DNA reads as TGTGCCAGCAGGGTACAGGGTTTCACTGAAGCTTTCTTT. This chain uses TRBV2 with TRBJ1-1; a weak D match, TRBD1 (6 bases). The CDR3 runs 13 residues. V lost 6 bases, J lost 4 bases, and 12 bases lay in between. Germline V gene lookup returns CDR1 SNHLY and CDR2 FYNNEI.

In its sample, this clonotype was seen many times. The genes are TRBV5-1 and TRBJ1-2, with 7 bases matching TRBD1. Trimming at V came to 0 bases and at J to 4 bases, leaving 6 bases not matched to a gene. The length of the CDR3 is 15 residues. Germline V CDR1 and CDR2: SGHRS, YFSETQ. The CDR3, as DNA: TGCGCCAGCAGCTTGGAAGGGACAGCCTCCTATGGCTACACCTTC. This sequence encodes CASSLEGTASYGYTF. Variable domain in full (rest from reference TRBV5-1 and TRBJ1-2): KAGVTQTPRYLIKTRGQQVTLSCSPISGHRSVSWYQQTPGQGLQFLFEYFSETQRNKGNFPGRFSGRQFSNSRSEMNVSTLELGDSALYLCASSLEGTASYGYTFGSGTRLTVV.

The CDR3 DNA reads TGTGCCAGCAGCTTGGACAGGGGAATCTCTGAAGCTTTCTTT. The encoded protein is CASSLDRGISEAFF. The chain is built from TRBV5-6 and TRBJ1-1; TRBD1 matches at 7 bases. With V trimmed by 0 bases and J by 6 bases, 5 bases remained unmatched. Germline V gene data show CDR1 as SGHDT and CDR2 as YYEEEE. The length of the CDR3 is 14 residues.

In its sample, this clonotype was seen many times. The chain recombines TRBV6-6 with TRBJ2-1; 14 bases fit TRBD2. The germline CDR1 and CDR2 sequences are MNHNY and SVGAGI (reference sequence). The V segment lost 5 bases and the J segment 2 bases; nucleotides outside the gene matches: 2. The CDR3 runs to 16 residues. For the CDR3, the DNA is TGTGCCAGCAGTAGGGGACTAGCGGGGGCCTACAATGAGCAGTTCTTC. Its protein is CASSRGLAGAYNEQFF.

This chain connects TRBV4-1 to TRBJ2-1; 8 nucleotides align to TRBD2. The trim removed 2 bases at V and 3 bases at J, leaving 6 bases unmatched. Germline V lookup: CDR1 MGHRA, CDR2 YSYEKL. The CDR3 has 16 amino acids. CDR3 bases: TGCGCCAGCAGCCAAAGGGGGGCGGGGGGCTACAATGAGCAGTTCTTC. It is translated as CASSQRGAGGYNEQFF.

This clonotype was detected ten times or more. The chain links TRBV5-6 to TRBJ2-2; 14 bases match TRBD2. CDR1 is SGHDT and CDR2 is YYEEEE in the germline V gene. The CDR3 extends over 16 amino acids. Unmatched junction bases numbered 6, after V lost 5 bases and J lost 6 bases. CDR3 sequence: CASSQGLAGDAGELFF. The DNA of the CDR3 is TGTGCCAGCAGTCAGGGACTAGCGGGAGATGCCGGGGAGCTGTTTTTT.

The CDR3, as DNA: TGTGCCACCAGTGATGCCGGGACTAGTGACACGCAGTATTTT. Protein: CATSDAGTSDTQYF. The chain employs TRBV24-1 and TRBJ2-3, with TRBD2 matching over 8 bases. The CDR3 extends over 14 amino acids. In germline, CDR1 is KGHDR, CDR2 SFDVKD. V dropped 3 bases and J dropped 9; count of bases not matched to a gene: 7.

The rearrangement links TRBV6-2 or TRBV6-3 to TRBJ2-7, with D tentatively TRBD1 or TRBD2 (6 bases each). The CDR3 runs 16 residues. CDR1 is MNHEY and CDR2 is SVGEGT in the germline V gene. Between the trimmed V and J ends, which lost 0 bases and 2 bases, there was a span of 14 bases. In DNA, the CDR3 is TGTGCCAGCAGTTACTCAGGGGGGCTCGGTACCTACGAGCAGTACTTC. It encodes CASSYSGGLGTYEQYF.

This clonotype was observed at least ten times. The chain employs TRBV5-1 and TRBJ2-3; 11 bases align to TRBD2. Germline-derived CDR1 and CDR2 are SGHRS and YFSETQ. V lost 4 bases, J lost 4 bases, and 5 bases stayed unmatched. The CDR3 sequence is 15 residues long. CDR3 nucleotide sequence: TGCGCCAGCAGCATTAGCGGGAGGGAGCCAGATACGCAGTATTTT. Translation gives CASSISGREPDTQYF. The variable domain in full, with the rest retrieved from reference TRBV5-1 and TRBJ2-3, is KAGVTQTPRYLIKTRGQQVTLSCSPISGHRSVSWYQQTPGQGLQFLFEYFSETQRNKGNFPGRFSGRQFSNSRSEMNVSTLELGDSALYLCASSISGREPDTQYFGPGTRLTVL.

The rearrangement joins TRBV6-5 to TRBJ2-1, with a weak D call TRBD1 (6 bases). Germline V gene sequence: CDR1 MNHEY, CDR2 SVGAGI. V was shortened by 7 bases and J by 0 bases, with 16 bases between the two germline ends. The CDR3 covers 16 residues. The CDR3 sequence is CASTQTGWSSYNEQFF. DNA of the CDR3: TGTGCCAGCACCCAGACAGGTTGGAGCTCCTACAATGAGCAGTTCTTC.

The V and J genes are TRBV5-5 and TRBJ2-3; 10 bases fit TRBD1. V lost 2 bases and J lost 1; bases outside the gene matches: 10. Germline-derived CDR1 and CDR2 are SGHKS and YYEKEE (reference sequence). This CDR3 contains 18 residues. The chain's CDR3 is CASSFELTGGWGTDTQYF. As DNA, the CDR3 is TGTGCCAGCAGCTTTGAGCTGACAGGGGGCTGGGGCACAGATACGCAGTATTTT.

This clonotype was seen at least ten times. The V and J genes are TRBV6-2 or TRBV6-3 and TRBJ2-7; 7 nucleotides line up with TRBD2. The CDR3 runs to 15 residues. V shed 5 bases and J 2 bases; nucleotides not matched to a gene: 9. Per germline, CDR1 MNHEY and CDR2 SVGEGT. CDR3 loop: CASSPSSGGAYEQYF. The CDR3 nucleotides read TGTGCCAGCAGTCCTTCTAGCGGAGGAGCCTACGAGCAGTACTTC.

This clonotype was detected many times. The genes are TRBV7-9 and TRBJ1-6; 11 bases are a match to TRBD1. The CDR3 sequence is 15 residues long. The ends lost 6 bases at V and 9 bases at J; junction bases unmatched: 7. The germline V gene encodes CDR1 SEHNR and CDR2 FQNEAQ (reference sequence). The CDR3 loop reads CASRPGGQGGSPLHF. CDR3 bases: TGTGCCAGCAGACCTGGGGGACAGGGGGGTTCACCCCTCCACTTT.

The gene calls are TRBV29-1 and TRBJ1-4; D not certain. This CDR3 contains 12 residues. From germline, CDR1 is SQVTM and CDR2 ANQGSEA. Trimming removed 6 bases at V and 5 bases at J, with 10 bases between. CDR3 bases: TGCAGCGTGGGATGGGAGAATGAAAAACTGTTTTTT. It codes for CSVGWENEKLFF.

As concerns this clonotype: This likely came from a read error, as a far larger clone is one base away. The V call is TRBV6-1, the J call TRBJ1-1; D gene unclear. V was pared by 10 bases and J by 1 base, with 13 bases between. There are 13 residues in the CDR3. Germline CDR1 and CDR2: MNHNS and SASEGT. The CDR3, as DNA: TGTGCCAACAGAAGACGGGGGAACACTGAAGCTTTCTTT. Translation: CANRRRGNTEAFF.

This clonotype was seen a few times. This chain joins TRBV29-1 and TRBJ2-7; D is possibly TRBD1 (6 bases). V lost 7 bases, J lost 5 bases, and 15 bases lay in between. CDR1 is SQVTM and CDR2 is ANQGSEA in the germline V gene. This CDR3 comprises 12 residues. The chain's CDR3 is CSAREQGNEQYF. DNA of the CDR3: TGCAGCGCCCGCGAACAGGGAAACGAGCAGTACTTC.

This rearrangement joins TRBV7-3 to TRBJ2-3, with TRBD1 matching over 8 bases. The length of the CDR3 is 15 residues. CDR1 is SGHTA and CDR2 is FQGTGA in the germline V gene. The trim removed 4 bases at V and 1 base at J, leaving 4 bases unmatched. The CDR3 DNA reads TGTGCCAGCAGCTCCACAGGGGGTGGCACAGATACGCAGTATTTT. Its translation: CASSSTGGGTDTQYF.

By proportion, this clonotype is medium-sized (0.01 to 0.1%). The chain employs TRBV12-3 or TRBV12-4 and TRBJ2-7, with D unclear. This CDR3 region has 18 residues. Trimming pared 6 bases from V and 3 bases from J, leaving 27 bases between. CDR3 nucleotides: TGTGCCAGCAGCCTCGGGTTCCCCCGTCCGGGCCGAGGCTACGAGCAGTACTTC. This translates into CASSLGFPRPGRGYEQYF.

This rearrangement joins TRBV10-3 to TRBJ2-7, with D maybe TRBD1 (6 bases). This CDR3 comprises 13 residues. Germline CDR1 and CDR2: ENHRY and SYGVKD. V shed 10 bases and J shed 1 base, with 14 bases lying between them. For the CDR3, the DNA is TGTGCCACCTCATTTGGACAGTCCTACGAGCAGTACTTC. This codes for CATSFGQSYEQYF.

This clonotype was seen ten or more times. The chain is built from TRBV19 and TRBJ2-5; perhaps TRBD1 as D (6 bases). Trimming cost V 4 bases and J 3 bases, with 12 bases left between them. This CDR3 region has 14 residues. Germline values: CDR1 LNHDA, CDR2 SQIVND (reference sequence). CDR3 in DNA: TGTGCCAGTAGTAGCGGACAGAAGAAAGAGACCCAGTACTTC. Its translation: CASSSGQKKETQYF.

This clonotype was seen repeatedly, ten times or more. The V call is TRBV25-1, the J call TRBJ1-1, with 12 bases lining up with TRBD1. CDR1 is MGHDK, CDR2 SYGVNS, per germline. The V segment lost 1 base and the J segment 6 bases; nucleotides outside the gene matches: 3. The length of the CDR3 is 15 residues. CDR3 amino acids: CASSELGQGAAEAFF. CDR3 DNA sequence: TGTGCCAGCAGTGAATTGGGACAGGGGGCAGCTGAAGCTTTCTTT.